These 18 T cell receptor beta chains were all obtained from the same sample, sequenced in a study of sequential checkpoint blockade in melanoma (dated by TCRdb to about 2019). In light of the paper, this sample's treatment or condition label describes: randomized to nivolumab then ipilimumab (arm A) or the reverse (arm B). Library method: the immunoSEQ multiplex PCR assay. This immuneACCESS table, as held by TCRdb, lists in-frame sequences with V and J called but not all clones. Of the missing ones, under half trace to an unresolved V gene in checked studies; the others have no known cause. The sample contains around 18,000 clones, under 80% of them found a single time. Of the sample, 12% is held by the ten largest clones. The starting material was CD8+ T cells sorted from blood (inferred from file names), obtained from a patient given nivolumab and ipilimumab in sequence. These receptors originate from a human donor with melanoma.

DNA for the CDR3: TGTGCCAGCAGCGCCAGTAGTACCAGGACACCGGGGGATGGCTACACCTTC. Protein product: CASSASSTRTPGDGYTF. This sequence joins TRBV9 and TRBJ1-2; maybe TRBD1 (5 bases). V was trimmed by 3 bases and J by 6 bases, leaving 24 bases between them. The CDR3 spans 17 residues. In germline, CDR1 is SGDLS, CDR2 YYNGEE.

CDR3 in amino acids: CASSYTGLAGPQYF. The DNA of the CDR3 is TGTGCCAGCAGTTACACGGGACTAGCGGGACCCCAGTATTTT. This chain connects TRBV6-5 to TRBJ2-3, with 13 bases identical to TRBD2. With 2 bases clipped from V and 12 bases from J, the junction kept 5 bases outside the gene matches. Germline V gene lookup returns CDR1 MNHEY and CDR2 SVGAGI. There are 14 residues in the CDR3.

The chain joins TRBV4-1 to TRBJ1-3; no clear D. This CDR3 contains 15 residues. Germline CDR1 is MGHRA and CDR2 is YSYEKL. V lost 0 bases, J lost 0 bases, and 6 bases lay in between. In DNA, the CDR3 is TGCGCCAGCAGCCAAGATTTTAGCTCTGGAAACACCATATATTTT. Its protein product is CASSQDFSSGNTIYF.

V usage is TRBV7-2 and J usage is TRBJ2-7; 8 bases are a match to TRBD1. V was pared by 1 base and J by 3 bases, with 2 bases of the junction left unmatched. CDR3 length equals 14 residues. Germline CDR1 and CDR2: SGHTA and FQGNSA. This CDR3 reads CASSLETGGYEQYF. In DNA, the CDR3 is TGTGCCAGCAGCTTAGAAACAGGGGGCTACGAGCAGTACTTC.

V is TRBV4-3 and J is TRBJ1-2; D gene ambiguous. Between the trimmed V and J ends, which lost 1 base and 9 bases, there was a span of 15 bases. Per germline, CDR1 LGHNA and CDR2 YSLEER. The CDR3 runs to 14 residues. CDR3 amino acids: CASSQGLRGLSYTF. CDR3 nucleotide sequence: TGCGCCAGCAGCCAAGGACTCCGGGGTCTGAGCTACACCTTC.

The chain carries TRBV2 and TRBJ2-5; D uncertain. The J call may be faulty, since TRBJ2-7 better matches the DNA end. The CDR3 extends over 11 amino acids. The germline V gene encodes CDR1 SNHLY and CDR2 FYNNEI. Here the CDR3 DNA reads TGTGCCAGCAGTGGCAATTACGAGCAGTACTTC. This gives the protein CASSGNYEQYF.

The CDR3 DNA reads TGTGCCAGCAGCCCACGCAGTAACACTGAAGCTTTCTTT. Its protein is CASSPRSNTEAFF. The chain couples TRBV7-9 to TRBJ1-1; the D is unclear. V lost 5 bases and J lost 2, with 9 bases in between. The V gene's germline CDR1 is SEHNR and CDR2 FQNEAQ (reference sequence). The CDR3 sequence is 13 residues long.

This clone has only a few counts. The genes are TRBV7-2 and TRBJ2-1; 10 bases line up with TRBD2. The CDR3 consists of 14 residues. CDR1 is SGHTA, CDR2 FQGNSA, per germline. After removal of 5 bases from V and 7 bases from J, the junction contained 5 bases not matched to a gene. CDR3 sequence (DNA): TGTGCCAGCAGCCCCAGGACTAGCGGTAATGAGCAGTTCTTC. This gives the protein CASSPRTSGNEQFF.

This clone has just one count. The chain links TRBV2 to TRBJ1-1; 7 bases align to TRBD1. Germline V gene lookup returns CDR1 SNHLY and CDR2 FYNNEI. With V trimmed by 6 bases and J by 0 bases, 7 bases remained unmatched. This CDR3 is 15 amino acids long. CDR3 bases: TGTGCCAGCAGAACGGGACAGAGTATGAACACTGAAGCTTTCTTT. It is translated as CASRTGQSMNTEAFF.

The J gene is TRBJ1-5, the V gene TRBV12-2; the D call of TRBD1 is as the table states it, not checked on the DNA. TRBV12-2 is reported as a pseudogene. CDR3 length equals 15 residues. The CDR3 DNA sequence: TGTGCAAGTCGCACCCGACAGGATAGCAATCAGCCCCAGCATTTT. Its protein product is CASRTRQDSNQPQHF.

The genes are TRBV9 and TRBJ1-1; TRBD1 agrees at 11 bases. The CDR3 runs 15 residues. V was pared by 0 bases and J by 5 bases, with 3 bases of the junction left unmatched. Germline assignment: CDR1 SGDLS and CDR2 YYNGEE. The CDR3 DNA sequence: TGTGCCAGCAGCGTAGCTGGGACAGGGGGAACTGAAGCTTTCTTT. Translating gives CASSVAGTGGTEAFF. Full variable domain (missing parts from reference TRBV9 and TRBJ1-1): DSGVTQTPKHLITATGQRVTLRCSPRSGDLSVYWYQQSLDQGLQFLIQYYNGEERAKGNILERFSAQQFPDLHSELNLSSLELGDSALYFCASSVAGTGGTEAFFGQGTRLTVV.

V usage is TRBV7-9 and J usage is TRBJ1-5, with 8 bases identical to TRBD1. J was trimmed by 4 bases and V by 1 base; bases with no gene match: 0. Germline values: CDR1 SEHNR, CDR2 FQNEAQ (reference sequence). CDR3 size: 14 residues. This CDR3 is CASSLGQGNQPQHF. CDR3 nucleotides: TGTGCCAGCAGCTTAGGACAGGGGAATCAGCCCCAGCATTTT. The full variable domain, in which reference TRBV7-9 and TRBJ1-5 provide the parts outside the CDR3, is DTGVSQNPRHKITKRGQNVTFRCDPISEHNRLYWYRQTLGQGPEFLTYFQNEAQLEKSRLLSDRFSAERPKGSFSTLEIQRTEQGDSAMYLCASSLGQGNQPQHFGDGTRLSIL.

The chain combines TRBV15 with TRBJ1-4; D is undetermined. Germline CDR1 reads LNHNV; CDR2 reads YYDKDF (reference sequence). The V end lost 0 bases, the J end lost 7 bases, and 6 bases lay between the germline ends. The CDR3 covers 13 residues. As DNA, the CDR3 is TGTGCCACCAGCAGAGATCGCGGTGAAAAACTGTTTTTT. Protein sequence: CATSRDRGEKLFF.

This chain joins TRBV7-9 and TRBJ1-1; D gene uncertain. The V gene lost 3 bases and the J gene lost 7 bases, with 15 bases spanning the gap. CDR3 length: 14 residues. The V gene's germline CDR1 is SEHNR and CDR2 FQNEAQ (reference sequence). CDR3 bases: TGTGCCAGCAGCTTCACCGAGGAGGGCTTTGAAGCTTTCTTT. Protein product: CASSFTEEGFEAFF.

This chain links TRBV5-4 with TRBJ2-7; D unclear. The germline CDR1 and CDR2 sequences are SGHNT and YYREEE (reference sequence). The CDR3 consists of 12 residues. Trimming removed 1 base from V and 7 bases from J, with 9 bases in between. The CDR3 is CASSLNGPEQYF. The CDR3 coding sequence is TGTGCCAGCAGCTTGAATGGGCCAGAGCAGTACTTC. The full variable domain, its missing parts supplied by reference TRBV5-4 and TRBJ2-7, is ETGVTQSPTHLIKTRGQQVTLRCSSQSGHNTVSWYQQALGQGPQFIFQYYREEENGRGNFPPRFSGLQFPNYSSELNVNALELDDSALYLCASSLNGPEQYFGPGTRLTVT.

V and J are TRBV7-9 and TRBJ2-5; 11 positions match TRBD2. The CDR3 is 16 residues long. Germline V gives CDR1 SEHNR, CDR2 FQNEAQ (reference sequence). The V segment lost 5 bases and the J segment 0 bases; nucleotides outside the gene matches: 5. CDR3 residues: CASSGTSGLYQETQYF. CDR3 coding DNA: TGTGCCAGCAGCGGGACTAGCGGATTGTACCAAGAGACCCAGTACTTC.

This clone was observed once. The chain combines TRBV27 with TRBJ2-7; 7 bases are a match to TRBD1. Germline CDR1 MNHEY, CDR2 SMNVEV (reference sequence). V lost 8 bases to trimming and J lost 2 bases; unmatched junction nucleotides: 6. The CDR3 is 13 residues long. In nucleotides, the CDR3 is TGTGCCAGCGGCCAGGGACAGACCTACGAGCAGTACTTC. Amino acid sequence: CASGQGQTYEQYF.

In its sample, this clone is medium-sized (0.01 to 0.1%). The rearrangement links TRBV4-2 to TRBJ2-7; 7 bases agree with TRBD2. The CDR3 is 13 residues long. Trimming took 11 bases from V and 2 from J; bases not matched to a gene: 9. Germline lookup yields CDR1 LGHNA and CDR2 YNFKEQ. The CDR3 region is CAGIGGSTYEQYF. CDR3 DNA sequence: TGTGCCGGAATCGGGGGGTCTACCTACGAGCAGTACTTC.